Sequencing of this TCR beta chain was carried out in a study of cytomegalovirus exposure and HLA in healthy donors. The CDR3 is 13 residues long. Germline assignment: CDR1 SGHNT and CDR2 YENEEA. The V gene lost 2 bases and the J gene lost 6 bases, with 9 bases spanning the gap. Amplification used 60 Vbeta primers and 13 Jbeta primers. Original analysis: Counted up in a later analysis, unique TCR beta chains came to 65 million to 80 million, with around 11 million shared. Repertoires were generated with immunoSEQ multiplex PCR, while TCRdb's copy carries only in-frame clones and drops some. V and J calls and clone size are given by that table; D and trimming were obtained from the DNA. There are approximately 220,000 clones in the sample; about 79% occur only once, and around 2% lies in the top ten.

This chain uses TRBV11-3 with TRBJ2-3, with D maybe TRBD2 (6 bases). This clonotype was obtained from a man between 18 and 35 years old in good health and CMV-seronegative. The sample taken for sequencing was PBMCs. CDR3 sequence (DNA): TGTGCCAGCAGCTTATGGGGGGTCGATACGCAGTATTTT. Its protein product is CASSLWGVDTQYF.